This entry describes one TCR beta chain. The sample's treatment: 19 received Ad26.COV2.S at low or high dose, single or two shots; roughly five received placebo; per-sample allocation not given. Material that was analyzed had been drawn on day 63 after the first vaccine or placebo injection. As its vector, the vaccine had Ad26, which expressed Wuhan-strain SARS-CoV-2 spike. Some clones are missing from TCRdb's copy, which holds only in-frame ones; the method was immunoSEQ multiplex PCR. The profile shows roughly 700,000 clones, 89% of them singletons. This sample is drawn from a study of Ad26.COV2.S vaccination and SARS-CoV-2 variants. The specimen was peripheral blood, collected in a trial of Ad26.COV2.S vaccine versus placebo. This sequence originates from a person between 18 and 60 years old who received the Ad26.COV2.S COVID-19 vaccine or a placebo.

CDR3 sequence reads: CASRYRGTGEYEQYF. CDR3 bases: TGTGCCAGCAGATATCGAGGGACAGGGGAATACGAGCAGTACTTC. The genes are TRBV13 and TRBJ2-7, with TRBD1 identical over 10 bases. Trimming removed 6 bases from V and 4 bases from J; junction bases left unmatched: 9. The CDR3 is made up of 15 amino acids. Looked up from germline, CDR1 is PRHDT and CDR2 is FYEKMQ (reference sequence).